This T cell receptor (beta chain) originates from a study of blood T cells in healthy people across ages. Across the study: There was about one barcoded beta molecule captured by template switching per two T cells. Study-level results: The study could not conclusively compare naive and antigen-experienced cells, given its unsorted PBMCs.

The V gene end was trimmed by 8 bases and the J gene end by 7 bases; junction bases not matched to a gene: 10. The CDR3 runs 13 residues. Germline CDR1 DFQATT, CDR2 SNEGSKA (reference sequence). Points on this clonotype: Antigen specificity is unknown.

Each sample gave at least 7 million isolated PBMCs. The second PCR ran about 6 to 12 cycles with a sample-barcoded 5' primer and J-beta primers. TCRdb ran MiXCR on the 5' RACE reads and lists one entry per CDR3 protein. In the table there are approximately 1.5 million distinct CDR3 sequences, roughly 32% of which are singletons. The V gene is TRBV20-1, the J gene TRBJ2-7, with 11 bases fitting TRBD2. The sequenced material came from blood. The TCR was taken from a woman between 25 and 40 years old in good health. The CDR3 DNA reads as TGCAGTTTTAGCGGGGGGGAAATAGGGGAGCAGTACTTC. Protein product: CSFSGGEIGEQYF.